Listed here are 22 T cell receptor beta chains from one sample, sequenced in a study of T cell repertoires in cytomegalovirus infection (dated by TCRdb to the late 2010s). TCRdb names Illumina HiSeq 1500 as the instrument used. TCRdb applied fastp at Q25 and MiXCR to the public reads, then kept only in-frame beta chains. Rows matching on CDR3 protein sequence are summarized as one entry with the most common DNA and genes. Across this sample there are approximately 250,000 distinct CDR3 sequences, with roughly 23% seen only once. The top ten clonotypes cover 15% to 20% of the sample. The sequencing input was CD8+ T cells from PBMCs. The receptors here all came from a human donor in good health (CMV status not recorded). Some clones in this sample may be carry-over from other donors' samples.

This clonotype was recorded a few times. The rearrangement uses TRBV7-6 and TRBJ1-5, with D possibly TRBD1 on 6 matching bases. The CDR3 sequence is 16 residues long. With 1 base removed from V and 2 bases from J, the gap between germline ends came to 12 bases. The V gene's germline CDR1 is SGHVS and CDR2 FNYEAQ. CDR3 in DNA: TGTGCCAGCAGCTTAGACGTAGGGGGAGGCAATCAGCCCCAGCATTTT. Protein: CASSLDVGGGNQPQHF.

This clonotype has a count of ten or more. The gene calls are TRBV25-1 and TRBJ2-1, with D tentatively TRBD2 (5 bases). This CDR3 has 16 amino acids. Germline V CDR1 and CDR2: MGHDK, SYGVNS. Trimming removed 2 bases from V and 0 bases from J, with 11 bases in between. The CDR3: CASSEVRGNSYNEQFF. The CDR3 DNA follows: TGTGCCAGCAGTGAAGTCCGGGGTAACTCCTACAATGAGCAGTTCTTC.

Many counts were recorded for this clonotype. The CDR3 region is CASSMGVSEQYF. In nucleotides, the CDR3 is TGTGCCAGCAGTATGGGGGTCTCCGAGCAGTACTTC. V usage is TRBV28 and J usage is TRBJ2-7; D might be TRBD1 or TRBD2, each matching 5 bases. V was trimmed by 5 bases and J by 6 bases, leaving 11 bases between them. The CDR3 length is 12 residues. Looked up from germline, CDR1 is MDHEN and CDR2 is SYDVKM. Full variable domain (missing parts from reference TRBV28 and TRBJ2-7): DVKVTQSSRYLVKRTGEKVFLECVQDMDHENMFWYRQDPGLGLRLIYFSYDVKMKEKGDIPEGYSVSREKKERFSLILESASTNQTSMYLCASSMGVSEQYFGPGTRLTVT.

The CDR3 reads CASSLSWTGEISGANVLTF. The CDR3, as DNA: TGTGCCAGCAGCTTAAGTTGGACAGGCGAAATCTCTGGGGCCAACGTCCTGACTTTC. The V and J genes are TRBV13 and TRBJ2-6; 7 bases are a match to TRBD1. CDR3 length: 19 residues. Germline V gives CDR1 PRHDT, CDR2 FYEKMQ (reference sequence). V lost 2 bases, J lost 0 bases, and 10 bases stayed unmatched.

This clonotype turned up a few times. The rearrangement uses TRBV6-1 and TRBJ2-1, with unresolved D. Looked up from germline, CDR1 is MNHNS and CDR2 is SASEGT. The V and J ends lost 3 bases and 7 bases respectively, with 19 bases between them. The length of the CDR3 is 16 residues. CDR3 in DNA: TGTGCCAGCAGTGAGGGGTTGGCAGTAGCCGGTAATGAGCAGTTCTTC. Translating gives CASSEGLAVAGNEQFF.

This clonotype has a count of ten or more. The genes are TRBV12-3 or TRBV12-4 and TRBJ2-1, with TRBD2 matching 7 bases. The V gene end was trimmed by 6 bases and the J gene end by 0 bases; junction bases not matched to a gene: 8. The CDR3 extends over 16 amino acids. As DNA, the CDR3 is TGTGCCAGCAGGTCTACCGGGACTAACTCCTACAATGAGCAGTTCTTC. Its translation: CASRSTGTNSYNEQFF.

V and J are TRBV20-1 and TRBJ1-2; D perhaps matches TRBD1 (5 bases). The CDR3 loop spans 13 amino acids. V was clipped by 6 bases and J by 4 bases, with 15 bases between them. CDR1 DFQATT and CDR2 SNEGSKA come from the germline V gene (reference sequence). The CDR3 sequence is CSAKRDRFYGYTF. The CDR3 region has the DNA TGCAGTGCCAAACGGGACCGATTCTATGGCTACACCTTC.

This clonotype was recorded at least ten times. The chain links TRBV7-2 to TRBJ2-1; perhaps TRBD2 as D (6 bases). Germline V gene data show CDR1 as SGHTA and CDR2 as FQGNSA. V lost 4 bases to trimming and J lost 10 bases, with 26 bases between them. CDR3 length equals 17 residues. CDR3 coding DNA: TGTGCCAGCAGCTCGCCTCCTTGGGACTCGGGCTTAAGGGAGCAGTTCTTC. It specifies CASSSPPWDSGLREQFF. Complete variable domain (other parts from reference TRBV7-2 and TRBJ2-1): GAGVSQSPSNKVTEKGKDVELRCDPISGHTALYWYRQSLGQGLEFLIYFQGNSAPDKSGLPSDRFSAERTGGSVSTLTIQRTQQEDSAVYLCASSSPPWDSGLREQFFGPGTRLTVL.

This clonotype occurred many times. The chain carries TRBV7-2 and TRBJ1-2; D is possibly TRBD1 (5 bases). Trimming stripped 4 bases from V and 5 bases from J, with 17 bases between. Germline V lookup: CDR1 SGHTA, CDR2 FQGNSA. The CDR3 covers 15 residues. This CDR3 reads CASSSFGGISYGYTF. In nucleotides, the CDR3 is TGTGCCAGCAGCTCGTTTGGGGGGATCAGTTATGGCTACACCTTC.

In its sample, this clonotype was seen many times. The chain uses TRBV7-2 and TRBJ2-1; TRBD2 is a possible D gene (7 bases). Deletions cut 2 bases from V and 4 bases from J, with 24 bases between. Germline lookup yields CDR1 SGHTA and CDR2 FQGNSA. The CDR3 loop spans 19 amino acids. The CDR3 here is CASSLMRRWEGGHYNEQFF. CDR3 bases: TGTGCCAGCAGCTTAATGCGACGATGGGAGGGGGGCCATTACAATGAGCAGTTCTTC. The full variable domain, in which reference TRBV7-2 and TRBJ2-1 provide the parts outside the CDR3, is GAGVSQSPSNKVTEKGKDVELRCDPISGHTALYWYRQSLGQGLEFLIYFQGNSAPDKSGLPSDRFSAERTGGSVSTLTIQRTQQEDSAVYLCASSLMRRWEGGHYNEQFFGPGTRLTVL.

This clonotype has a count of ten or more. CDR3 nucleotide sequence: TGTGCCAGCAGCTGGGCGACCGGGGAGCTGTTTTTT. Protein product: CASSWATGELFF. The rearrangement uses TRBV7-2 and TRBJ2-2; D uncertain. From germline, CDR1 is SGHTA and CDR2 FQGNSA. Trimming removed 4 bases at V and 5 bases at J, with 5 bases between. The CDR3 length is 12 residues.

A few counts support this clonotype. The chain couples TRBV7-6 to TRBJ2-7; no firm D call. The germline V and J ends were trimmed by 1 base and 6 bases, with 10 bases remaining between them. This CDR3 spans 13 amino acids. In germline, CDR1 is SGHVS, CDR2 FNYEAQ. This CDR3 reads CASSLVVAGEQYF. DNA for the CDR3: TGTGCCAGCAGCTTAGTGGTAGCTGGCGAGCAGTACTTC. The entire variable domain, with the rest obtained from reference TRBV7-6 and TRBJ2-7, is as follows: GAGVSQSPRYKVTKRGQDVALRCDPISGHVSLYWYRQALGQGPEFLTYFNYEAQQDKSGLPNDRFSAERPEGSISTLTIQRTEQRDSAMYRCASSLVVAGEQYFGPGTRLTVT.

This clonotype was counted a few times. The rearrangement joins TRBV19 to TRBJ2-7; weak D call: TRBD1 (5 bases). Germline CDR1 reads LNHDA; CDR2 reads SQIVND (reference sequence). Between the trimmed V and J ends, which lost 3 bases and 5 bases, there was a span of 14 bases. This CDR3 spans 14 amino acids. The CDR3 DNA is TGTGCCAGTAGTATCGTCGCAGGGTATGACGAGCAGTACTTC. It is translated as CASSIVAGYDEQYF.

This clonotype has at least ten counts. The chain has TRBV5-5 and TRBJ2-7; D not resolved. The CDR3 length is 12 residues. The ends were cut back, 4 bases at V and 4 bases at J, with 9 bases in the middle. Germline lookup yields CDR1 SGHKS and CDR2 YYEKEE (reference sequence). The CDR3 loop is CASSLGRYEQYF. The DNA of the CDR3 is TGTGCCAGCAGCCTGGGAAGGTACGAGCAGTACTTC. Looking up the rest from reference TRBV5-5 and TRBJ2-7 gives the full variable domain: DAGVTQSPTHLIKTRGQQVTLRCSPISGHKSVSWYQQVLGQGPQFIFQYYEKEERGRGNFPDRFSARQFPNYSSELNVNALLLGDSALYLCASSLGRYEQYFGPGTRLTVT.

The chain recombines TRBV28 with TRBJ2-1; 10 nucleotides align to TRBD2. CDR3 length: 17 amino acids. Germline CDR1 is MDHEN and CDR2 is SYDVKM. The ends lost 4 bases at V and 4 bases at J; junction bases unmatched: 10. CDR3 coding DNA: TGTGCCAGCAGTTCCCCCCGGCCTAGCGGGGGTTACAATGAGCAGTTCTTC. Amino acid sequence: CASSSPRPSGGYNEQFF.

This clonotype has just one count. Just one base apart from a much larger clone, this may be a read error. This rearrangement joins TRBV5-6 to TRBJ2-1, with TRBD1 identical over 10 bases. The CDR3 is made up of 15 amino acids. Per the germline V gene, CDR1 is SGHDT and CDR2 is YYEEEE. The CDR3: CASSQDRGLYNEQLF. The CDR3 coding sequence is TGTGCCAGCAGCCAAGACAGGGGGCTATACAATGAGCAGCTCTTC.

This clonotype has ten or more counts. The rearrangement joins TRBV7-3 to TRBJ2-3; maybe TRBD1 (5 bases). CDR3 length: 15 amino acids. The ends were cut back, 5 bases at V and 5 bases at J, with 17 bases in the middle. Germline lookup yields CDR1 SGHTA and CDR2 FQGTGA. The CDR3 DNA reads as TGTGCCAGCAGCACGTACGATCAGGGCATAGATACGCAGTATTTT. It yields the protein CASSTYDQGIDTQYF.

This sequence joins TRBV15 and TRBJ2-7, with TRBD1 as a possible D gene (6 bases). Trimming shortened V by 0 bases and J by 5 bases, and 17 bases separated the two germline ends. The CDR3 totals 16 residues. The germline V gene encodes CDR1 LNHNV and CDR2 YYDKDF (reference sequence). CDR3 DNA sequence: TGTGCCACCAGCAGAGATGTATACAGGGTGAGCGACGAGCAGTACTTC. This gives the protein CATSRDVYRVSDEQYF.

This chain uses TRBV5-1 with TRBJ1-1; possible D gene TRBD1, 5 bases. CDR3 length: 11 residues. V dropped 10 bases and J dropped 4 bases, with 11 bases sitting between them. The germline V gene has CDR1 SGHRS and CDR2 YFSETQ. The CDR3 loop reads CASNQGTEAFF. The CDR3 bases are TGCGCCTCCAATCAGGGCACTGAAGCTTTCTTT.

The chain has TRBV10-3 and TRBJ2-7, with 9 bases identical to TRBD1. V was clipped by 6 bases and J by 3 bases; unmatched bases: 6. Germline loops: CDR1 ENHRY, CDR2 SYGVKD. The CDR3 loop spans 14 amino acids. The CDR3 protein is CAISEDRGGYEQYF. CDR3 coding DNA: TGTGCCATCAGCGAGGACAGGGGTGGCTACGAGCAGTACTTC.

This clonotype came up a few times. The chain has TRBV4-1 and TRBJ2-1; 11 bases fit TRBD1. The CDR3 is made up of 15 amino acids. Germline values: CDR1 MGHRA, CDR2 YSYEKL. The trim removed 3 bases at V and 8 bases at J, leaving 6 bases unmatched. The CDR3, as DNA: TGCGCCAGCAGCCAGTGGGACAGGGGGTCGGATGAGCAGTTCTTC. As protein: CASSQWDRGSDEQFF.

The chain uses TRBV28 and TRBJ2-2; D is unclear. There are 11 residues in the CDR3. Trimming removed 1 base at V and 10 bases at J, with 4 bases between. Germline assignment: CDR1 MDHEN and CDR2 SYDVKM. The CDR3 nucleotides read TGTGCCAGCAGTTTATTGTCGGAGCTGTTTTTT. Its translation is CASSLLSELFF.